Listed here are 10 T cell receptor beta chains from one sample, sequenced in a study of blood T cell repertoires in COVID-19 (dated by TCRdb to the early 2020s). The method was the immunoSEQ multiplex PCR assay. As stored in TCRdb, this immuneACCESS dataset retains in-frame rearrangements with V and J assigned. A fraction of the clones does not appear; measured against another copy, unresolved V genes explain less than half of the discrepancy, and the remainder lacks a known reason. The sample table shows about 88,000 clones, and approximately 90% are seen once. 1.7% of the sample belongs to the ten largest clones. Sequencing used peripheral blood. These receptors were collected from a man aged 55 to 70 with acute or convalescent COVID-19.

The V and J genes are TRBV6-5 and TRBJ2-5; tentatively, D is TRBD2 (5 bases). V lost 1 base and J lost 4, with 16 bases in between. Germline V gene sequence: CDR1 MNHEY, CDR2 SVGAGI. CDR3 length: 16 residues. The CDR3 sequence: CASSYWTSLGRETQYF. In nucleotides, the CDR3 is TGTGCCAGCAGTTACTGGACCTCCCTTGGGAGAGAGACCCAGTACTTC.

The chain carries TRBV10-1 and TRBJ2-3, with 8 bases matching TRBD1. After removal of 4 bases from V and 4 bases from J, the junction contained 10 bases not matched to a gene. This CDR3 has 16 residues. Germline V lookup: CDR1 WNHNN, CDR2 SYGVQD (reference sequence). The CDR3 region is CASSGPPDRGSDTQYF. The DNA for the CDR3 is TGCGCCAGCAGTGGCCCCCCCGACAGGGGATCAGATACGCAGTATTTT.

This CDR3 reads CASSFTTGAYGYTF. The CDR3 DNA sequence: TGTGCCAGCAGCTTTACGACAGGTGCCTATGGCTACACCTTC. This rearrangement joins TRBV7-9 to TRBJ1-2; D is perhaps TRBD1 (6 bases). This CDR3 is 14 amino acids long. Germline V lookup: CDR1 SEHNR, CDR2 FQNEAQ (reference sequence). V was shortened by 3 bases and J by 4 bases, with 12 bases between the two germline ends.

With respect to this clone: Additional DNA sequences in this sample encode the identical CDR3. The genes are TRBV5-1 and TRBJ1-2; tentatively, D is TRBD1 (6 bases). Germline CDR1 reads SGHRS; CDR2 reads YFSETQ. The CDR3 covers 15 residues. V gave up 0 bases and J gave up 4 bases, with 13 bases separating them. The CDR3 here is CASSLADSLGYGYTF. The CDR3 DNA is TGCGCCAGCAGCTTGGCGGACAGTTTGGGCTATGGCTACACCTTC.

This chain uses TRBV7-6 with TRBJ1-1; tentatively, D is TRBD1 (5 bases). The ends were cut back, 5 bases at V and 2 bases at J, with 15 bases in the middle. The germline gives CDR1 SGHVS, CDR2 FNYEAQ. The CDR3 has 15 amino acids. CDR3: CASSPLQTVNTEAFF. The CDR3 region has the DNA TGTGCCAGCAGCCCCCTACAGACAGTAAACACTGAAGCTTTCTTT.

The chain couples TRBV28 to TRBJ2-1; D possibly corresponds to TRBD1 (5 bases). The CDR3 contains 13 residues. V shed 7 bases and J shed 10 bases, with 17 bases lying between them. The V gene's germline CDR1 is MDHEN and CDR2 SYDVKM. The CDR3 bases are TGTGCCAGCAATGGGGCAGGGTTGGGCGAGCAGTTCTTC. This encodes CASNGAGLGEQFF.

The V and J genes are TRBV10-3 and TRBJ2-1; a possible D gene is TRBD1 (6 bases). Trimming stripped 0 bases from V and 6 bases from J, with 9 bases between. CDR1 is ENHRY and CDR2 is SYGVKD in the germline V gene. The CDR3 runs 14 residues. The CDR3 loop is CAISESLGGNEQFF. CDR3 coding DNA: TGTGCCATCAGTGAGTCTTTAGGGGGCAATGAGCAGTTCTTC.

The chain combines TRBV10-3 with TRBJ1-2; D remains unclear. The V gene lost 6 bases and the J gene lost 5 bases, with 10 bases spanning the gap. The V gene's germline CDR1 is ENHRY and CDR2 SYGVKD. CDR3 length: 12 amino acids. The CDR3 bases are TGTGCCATCAGCCCAGGAATATATGGCTACACCTTC. Residues: CAISPGIYGYTF.

V and J are TRBV11-2 and TRBJ1-1; D gene uncertain. Germline values: CDR1 SGHAT, CDR2 FQNNGV. The V end lost 6 bases, the J end lost 1 base, and 12 bases lay between the germline ends. This CDR3 comprises 14 residues. CDR3 sequence: CASSPQHPNTEAFF. The CDR3 DNA follows: TGTGCCAGCAGTCCTCAACACCCGAACACTGAAGCTTTCTTT.

V usage is TRBV18 and J usage is TRBJ2-3, with 8 bases matching TRBD2. Germline V gives CDR1 KGHSH, CDR2 LQKENI. The ends lost 1 base at V and 0 bases at J; junction bases unmatched: 6. This CDR3 contains 17 residues. The CDR3 sequence is CASSPLAGYDSTDTQYF. As DNA, the CDR3 is TGTGCCAGCTCACCACTAGCGGGATACGATAGCACAGATACGCAGTATTTT.